The entry below describes one T cell receptor beta chain. The antigen it binds to is not known. No qualities accompany the bases; no much larger clone lies one base away. These data are taken from a study of human T cells and chemical hapten exposure (dated by TCRdb to about 2021). Regarding the research as a whole: For sensitization, 2% DPC in acetone was applied to an approximately 2 cm by approximately 2 cm area of upper inner arm skin. Weekly therapeutic DPC doses were additionally applied to the scalp of patients throughout the roughly 25-week study period. Patch testing was done on the upper back using Finn chambers containing 0.01% DPC, and results were scored after 6 days according to International Contact Dermatitis Research Group standards. The mostly female patient cohort included alopecia areata with under or over 50% scalp involvement, alopecia totalis and alopecia universalis. Libraries were pooled for sequencing, and variation in per-sample TCR yields was attributed mainly to small differences in library volumes within the pool. The study tracked peripheral blood TCR repertoire changes in vivo during primary and secondary sensitization to the hapten diphenylcyclopropenone (DPC) in alopecia patients. Blood samples were taken from patients before sensitization (week 0) and then at 2, 6 and about 24 weeks after DPC sensitization. Nearly 30 alopecia patients provided blood for TCR sequencing at one to four time points (pre-sensitization, 2, 6 and 24 weeks). Overall study results and their limits: Because all patients had alopecia, a presumed autoimmune disease, the immune response of the patients might differ from that of healthy individuals. Significantly more large CDR3 similarity clusters were formed by expanded TCRs than by pre-sensitization or healthy control sets, consistent with antigen-driven responses. After repeated subsampling, the strength of the expansion versus patch-test correlation and the threshold at which it became significant changed. Patch test score was positively correlated with the number of PT1 expanded TCRs, with significance at thresholds 8, 16 and 32 but not at 4. No change with DPC sensitization was found in the number of TCRs above 1 in 1000 frequency, and no evidence of global repertoire structure alterations was found.

According to the study, the label for this sample's treatment or condition signals: therapeutic diphenylcyclopropenone sensitization with weekly scalp DPC. At every patch-test visit, the blood draw took place before the patch test was put on. Patients were eligible if aged 18 to 70, diagnosed with alopecia and judged suitable for DPC therapy, and pregnant patients were excluded. Total RNA was extracted from unfractionated whole blood that had been collected in Tempus Blood RNA tubes. V drops 7 bases and J drops 3 bases, leaving 16 bases in between. The CDR3 starts with the cysteine, ends with the phenylalanine, and has 13 residues. The DNA shown is the 39-base CDR3, in frame from base 1. CDR1 and CDR2 (DFQATT, SNEGSKA) derive from the germline V gene (reference sequence). During library preparation, unique molecular identifiers were attached to individual cDNA molecules so that TCRs could be counted in a quantitative, reproducible way. From each blood RNA sample, both TCR alpha and TCR beta chains were sequenced. Per the original workflow: Samples had a median of approximately 93,000 TCRs, with a range from roughly 23,224 to 700,000. V, J and CDR3 annotation of the TCR reads was performed with the Decombinator software suite. For the PS versus PT1 abundance plots, all samples were subsampled to the same number of TCRs (28,000). TCRs were defined as expanded if absent before sensitization and observed at least eight times at the 2-week time point. The public reads were reanalyzed by TCRdb: fastp trimming at Q25, MiXCR alignment, in-frame beta chains only. Entries that share a CDR3 protein sequence are merged under the most common genes and DNA. The V and J calls follow TCRdb's processing rather than the paper's. This sample holds approximately 3,000 distinct CDR3 sequences; 45% to 50% were observed only once. The ten largest clones add up to roughly 6% of the sample.

Rearrangement joined TRBV20-1 to TRBJ2-7; no D gene call is confident. The sample consisted of whole blood, taken before DPC sensitization or 2, 6, or about 24 weeks after (not recorded which). The TCR sequence derives from an adult with alopecia areata. Some clones in this sample may be carry-over from other donors' samples. This table probably holds off-target reads from a library built for another chain. This receptor carries the CDR3 CSVYRVGNYEQYF. In nucleotide form, the sequence is TGCAGTGTATACCGAGTGGGGAACTACGAGCAGTACTTC.